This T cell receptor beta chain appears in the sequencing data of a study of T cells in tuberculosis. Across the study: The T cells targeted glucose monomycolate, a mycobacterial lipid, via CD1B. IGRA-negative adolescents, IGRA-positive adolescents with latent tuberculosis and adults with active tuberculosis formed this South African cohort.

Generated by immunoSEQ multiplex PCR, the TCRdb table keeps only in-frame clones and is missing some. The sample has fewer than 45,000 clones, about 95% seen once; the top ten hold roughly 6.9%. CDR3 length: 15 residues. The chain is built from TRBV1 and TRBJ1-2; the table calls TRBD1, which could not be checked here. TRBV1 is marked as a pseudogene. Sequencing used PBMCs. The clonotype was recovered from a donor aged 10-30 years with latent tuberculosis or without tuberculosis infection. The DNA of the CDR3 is TGCACCTACATACGACAGGGAAGTGTCTTATATGGCTACACCTTC. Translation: CTYIRQGSVLYGYTF.